This T cell receptor beta chain came from a study of metastatic and nonmetastatic thyroid tumors (dated by TCRdb to the early 2020s). With respect to the entire study: The researchers compared repertoires between peripheral blood samples and tumor or nodule tissue samples from patients with malignant or benign thyroid disease. Results the study describes overall, beyond this receptor: In both blood and tumor samples, TCR beta diversity was reported to be significantly higher in malignant tumors than in benign nodules.

Library preparation used PCR. The reads were generated on an Illumina HiSeq 4000. High-throughput sequencing was used to profile the CDR3 region of the TCR beta-chain in every patient. The authors' analysis ran thus. The researchers built a classifier to tell apart papillary thyroid cancer patients with distant metastasis, based on CDR3 differences among clinicopathological groups. To measure repertoire diversity the researchers used the Shannon index, while the Morisita-Horn index served to gauge how similar the tumor and blood repertoires were. Using fastp trimming at Q25 and MiXCR clonotype assembly, TCRdb reanalyzed the public sequencing data and kept in-frame beta chains. These V and J calls are TCRdb output, not the study's own analysis. The sample contains tens of thousands of clones, around an eighth of them found a single time. Around an eighth of the sample comes from the top ten. The CDR3 sequence holds 10 residues, the cysteine and phenylalanine included. The kept DNA is CDR3 alone, 30 bases in frame from the first base. Reading the germline V gene (reference sequence) gives CDR1 LNHDA and CDR2 SQIVND.

Before undergoing thyroid surgery, none of the patients had been given any kind of treatment. The study retrospectively analysed patient clinical samples collected from 2012 to 2018 using T-cell receptor beta sequencing. This clone has only a few counts. Its antigen target is currently unknown. Per-base qualities were not stored, and no clone one base away is much larger. Sequenced: blood. Recombination joined TRBV19 with TRBJ2-7, and TRBD2 matches 7 of the central bases. This receptor was identified in a female donor with papillary thyroid cancer or a benign thyroid nodule (not recorded which). Some clones in this sample may be carry-over from other donors' samples. The DNA is as follows: TGTGGACTAGCCACAGACGAGCAGTACTTC. It specifies CGLATDEQYF.